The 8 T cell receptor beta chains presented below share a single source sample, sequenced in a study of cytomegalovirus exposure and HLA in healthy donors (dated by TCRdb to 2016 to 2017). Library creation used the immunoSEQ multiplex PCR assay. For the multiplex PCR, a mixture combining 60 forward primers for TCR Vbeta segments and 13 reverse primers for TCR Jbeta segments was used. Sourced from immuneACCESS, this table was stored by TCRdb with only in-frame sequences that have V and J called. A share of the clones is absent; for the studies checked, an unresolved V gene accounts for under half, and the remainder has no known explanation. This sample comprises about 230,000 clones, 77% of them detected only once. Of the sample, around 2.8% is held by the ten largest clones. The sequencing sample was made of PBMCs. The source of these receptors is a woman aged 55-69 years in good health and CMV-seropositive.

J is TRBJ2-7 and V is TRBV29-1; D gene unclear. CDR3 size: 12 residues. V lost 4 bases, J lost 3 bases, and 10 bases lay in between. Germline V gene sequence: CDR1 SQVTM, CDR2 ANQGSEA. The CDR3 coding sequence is TGCAGCGTTGCGTCAGGAATCTACGAGCAGTACTTC. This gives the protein CSVASGIYEQYF.

The CDR3 sequence is CASSSQGIGEKLFF. The CDR3, as DNA: TGTGCCAGCAGCTCTCAGGGGATAGGAGAAAAACTGTTTTTT. This chain links TRBV5-4 with TRBJ1-4; a weak D match, TRBD1 (6 bases). Germline V gene data show CDR1 as SGHNT and CDR2 as YYREEE (reference sequence). The CDR3 consists of 14 residues. V was pared by 3 bases and J by 8 bases, with 14 bases between. Combining the CDR3 with reference TRBV5-4 and TRBJ1-4 gives the whole variable domain ETGVTQSPTHLIKTRGQQVTLRCSSQSGHNTVSWYQQALGQGPQFIFQYYREEENGRGNFPPRFSGLQFPNYSSELNVNALELDDSALYLCASSSQGIGEKLFFGSGTQLSVL.

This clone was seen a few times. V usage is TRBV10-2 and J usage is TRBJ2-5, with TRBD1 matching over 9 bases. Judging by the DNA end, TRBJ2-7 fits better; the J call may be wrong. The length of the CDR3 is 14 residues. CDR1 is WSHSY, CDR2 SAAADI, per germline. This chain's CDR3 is CASSEGTGRLEQYF. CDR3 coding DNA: TGCGCCAGCAGTGAGGGGACAGGGCGGCTCGAGCAGTACTTC.

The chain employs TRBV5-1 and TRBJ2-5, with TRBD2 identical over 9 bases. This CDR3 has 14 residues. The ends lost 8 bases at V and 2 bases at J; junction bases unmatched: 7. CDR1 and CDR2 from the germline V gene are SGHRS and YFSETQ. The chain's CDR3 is CASKSGGQQETQYF. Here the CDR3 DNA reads TGCGCCAGTAAAAGCGGGGGGCAACAAGAGACCCAGTACTTC.

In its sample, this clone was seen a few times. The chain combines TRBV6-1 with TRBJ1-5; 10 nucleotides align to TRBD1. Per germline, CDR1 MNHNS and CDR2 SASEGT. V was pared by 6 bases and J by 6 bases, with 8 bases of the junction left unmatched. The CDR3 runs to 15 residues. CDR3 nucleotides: TGTGCCAGCAGCCCAGACAGGGGGCCGGGTCAGCCCCAGCATTTT. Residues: CASSPDRGPGQPQHF.

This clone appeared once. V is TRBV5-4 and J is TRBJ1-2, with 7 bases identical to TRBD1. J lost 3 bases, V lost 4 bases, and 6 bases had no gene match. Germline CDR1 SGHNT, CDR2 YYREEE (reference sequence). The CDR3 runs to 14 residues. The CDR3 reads CASSQTGAHYGYTF. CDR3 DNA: TGTGCCAGCAGCCAAACAGGGGCGCACTATGGCTACACCTTC.

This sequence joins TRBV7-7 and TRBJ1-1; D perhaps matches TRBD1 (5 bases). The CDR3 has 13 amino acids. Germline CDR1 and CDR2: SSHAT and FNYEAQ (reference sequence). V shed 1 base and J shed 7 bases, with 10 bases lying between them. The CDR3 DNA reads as TGTGCCAGCAGCTTAGTGCAGGGAGGTGAAGCTTTCTTT. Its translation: CASSLVQGGEAFF.

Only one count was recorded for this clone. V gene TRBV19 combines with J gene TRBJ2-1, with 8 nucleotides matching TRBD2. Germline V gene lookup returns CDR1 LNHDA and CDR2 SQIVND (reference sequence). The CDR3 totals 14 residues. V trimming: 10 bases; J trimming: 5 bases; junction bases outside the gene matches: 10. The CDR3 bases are TGTGCCACCAAGATTAGCGGGGCCAACAATGAGCAGTTCTTC. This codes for CATKISGANNEQFF.